Following are 29 T cell receptor beta chains from one sample sequenced in a study of blood T cell repertoires in COVID-19. The protocol was immunoSEQ multiplex PCR, while the TCRdb copy is restricted to in-frame clones and leaves out a portion. Among a few hundred thousand clones listed, around 90% were seen once. The source material was peripheral blood. These receptor sequences come from a woman aged 45-60 years with COVID-19, enrolled during active disease.

CDR3: CASSSRGGAKNIQYF. In DNA, the CDR3 is TGTGCCAGCAGCTCACGAGGCGGGGCCAAAAACATTCAGTACTTC. This chain uses TRBV9 with TRBJ2-4; possible D gene TRBD2, 5 bases. The CDR3 is 15 residues long. The germline V gene encodes CDR1 SGDLS and CDR2 YYNGEE. Trimming removed 4 bases from V and 1 base from J, with 12 bases in between.

As regards this clone: This sample includes further DNA sequences coding for the same CDR3. This chain uses TRBV5-4 with TRBJ1-1, with D possibly TRBD1 on 6 matching bases. V lost 0 bases and J 4 bases, leaving 7 bases between the germline ends. Looked up from germline, CDR1 is SGHNT and CDR2 is YYREEE (reference sequence). The CDR3 totals 13 residues. The CDR3, as DNA: TGTGCCAGCAGCTTGGGAGGGGGCACTGAAGCTTTCTTT. Its protein is CASSLGGGTEAFF.

The CDR3 sequence is CAARNWNTEAFF. In DNA, the CDR3 is TGTGCCGCGAGGAATTGGAACACTGAAGCTTTCTTT. The chain combines TRBV6-5 with TRBJ1-1; D call uncertain. The CDR3 is 12 residues long. V gave up 11 bases and J gave up 1 base, with 11 bases separating them. The germline V gene encodes CDR1 MNHEY and CDR2 SVGAGI.

This chain joins TRBV6-1 and TRBJ1-4; 10 bases agree with TRBD1. Germline V lookup: CDR1 MNHNS, CDR2 SASEGT. This CDR3 contains 16 residues. J gave up 7 bases and V 0 bases, and 5 bases lay outside the gene matches. This chain's CDR3 is CASSEALTGGREKLFF. In DNA form, the CDR3 reads TGTGCCAGCAGTGAAGCTTTGACAGGGGGCCGTGAAAAACTGTTTTTT.

This clone has more than one count but fewer than ten. This chain joins TRBV7-9 and TRBJ2-7; 7 bases fit TRBD2. The CDR3 totals 13 residues. V lost 6 bases and J lost 4; bases outside the gene matches: 6. The germline gives CDR1 SEHNR, CDR2 FQNEAQ (reference sequence). CDR3 amino acids: CASSQGGSYEQYF. CDR3 bases: TGTGCCAGCAGTCAGGGAGGGAGTTACGAGCAGTACTTC.

V gene TRBV27 combines with J gene TRBJ2-7; 11 positions agree with TRBD2. Germline CDR1 reads MNHEY; CDR2 reads SMNVEV (reference sequence). The V gene end was trimmed by 3 bases and the J gene end by 4 bases; junction bases not matched to a gene: 5. CDR3 length: 15 amino acids. The CDR3 loop reads CASSFRPSGGYEQYF. The CDR3 DNA reads as TGTGCCAGCAGTTTTCGGCCTAGCGGGGGGTACGAGCAGTACTTC.

The chain recombines TRBV7-3 with TRBJ2-2; D gene ambiguous. The CDR3 sequence is 16 residues long. Germline lookup yields CDR1 SGHTA and CDR2 FQGTGA. The V end was cut by 5 bases, the J end by 0 bases, with 13 bases between. The CDR3 nucleotides are TGTGCCAGCAGCCATAGGAGTGTCGCGAACACCGGGGAGCTGTTTTTT. This gives the protein CASSHRSVANTGELFF. Together with reference TRBV7-3 and TRBJ2-2, the CDR3 gives the full variable domain: GAGVSQTPSNKVTEKGKYVELRCDPISGHTALYWYRQSLGQGPEFLIYFQGTGAADDSGLPNDRFFAVRPEGSVSTLKIQRTERGDSAVYLCASSHRSVANTGELFFGEGSRLTVL.

The rearrangement links TRBV4-2 to TRBJ1-2, with 8 bases identical to TRBD1. After removal of 4 bases from V and 3 bases from J, the junction contained 4 bases not matched to a gene. This CDR3 has 14 residues. The germline V gene has CDR1 LGHNA and CDR2 YNFKEQ. CDR3 region: CASSPPDRDYGYTF. CDR3 nucleotides: TGTGCCAGCAGCCCGCCGGACAGGGACTATGGCTACACCTTC.

This chain uses TRBV6-5 with TRBJ2-1; D unresolved. The germline V gene has CDR1 MNHEY and CDR2 SVGAGI. V dropped 0 bases and J dropped 3 bases, with 9 bases sitting between them. The CDR3 is 15 amino acids. This CDR3 reads CASSYSILSYNEQFF. CDR3 nucleotides: TGTGCCAGCAGTTACTCAATTCTCAGCTACAATGAGCAGTTCTTC.

The chain couples TRBV5-1 to TRBJ2-5; a possible D gene is TRBD2 (6 bases). Trimming took off 6 bases at V and 3 bases at J, with 12 bases between the two ends. CDR3 length: 13 amino acids. Germline lookup yields CDR1 SGHRS and CDR2 YFSETQ. CDR3 DNA sequence: TGCGCCAGCACCCAGCGGGCGGAAGAGACCCAGTACTTC. It translates to CASTQRAEETQYF.

CDR3 bases: TGTGCCAGCAGGCCCGGGACTAGCCAGCGGGATGAGCAGTTCTTC. Translation: CASRPGTSQRDEQFF. The V call is TRBV3-1 (or the pseudogene TRBV3-2), the J call TRBJ2-1; 9 bases line up with TRBD2. CDR3 length: 15 amino acids. Unmatched junction bases numbered 11, after V lost 6 bases and J lost 8 bases. In germline, CDR1 is LGHDT, CDR2 YNNKEL (reference sequence).

This rearrangement joins TRBV14 to TRBJ2-1; 9 nucleotides match TRBD1. From germline, CDR1 is SGHDN and CDR2 FVKESK. V dropped 3 bases and J dropped 4; count of bases not matched to a gene: 10. This CDR3 has 17 amino acids. This CDR3 is CASSHSPGQGAYNEQFF. DNA for the CDR3: TGTGCCAGCAGCCATTCTCCGGGACAGGGAGCTTACAATGAGCAGTTCTTC.

The V gene is TRBV3-1 (or the pseudogene TRBV3-2), the J gene TRBJ2-7, with 12 bases matching TRBD2. This CDR3 has 17 amino acids. Trimming took 4 bases from V and 1 from J; bases not matched to a gene: 8. Germline-derived CDR1 and CDR2 are LGHDT and YNNKEL (reference sequence). This chain's CDR3 is CASSREELAGGSYEQYF. The CDR3 bases are TGTGCCAGCAGCCGGGAGGAGCTAGCGGGAGGGTCCTACGAGCAGTACTTC.

The V gene is TRBV27, the J gene TRBJ2-1, with TRBD2 matching over 10 bases. Germline CDR1 and CDR2: MNHEY and SMNVEV (reference sequence). The V and J ends lost 6 bases and 7 bases, in that order; junction bases with no gene match: 12. The CDR3 runs to 16 residues. In DNA, the CDR3 is TGTGCCAGCAGCCCCATAGCGGGAGGACGAGGGAATGAGCAGTTCTTC. It is translated as CASSPIAGGRGNEQFF.

The chain employs TRBV5-4 and TRBJ1-1, with 10 bases aligning to TRBD1. Germline CDR1 and CDR2: SGHNT and YYREEE (reference sequence). With V trimmed by 4 bases and J by 11 bases, 17 bases remained unmatched. CDR3 size: 16 residues. The chain's CDR3 is CASSPHAGTGARGAFF. The CDR3 DNA follows: TGTGCCAGCAGCCCGCACGCCGGGACAGGGGCAAGGGGGGCTTTCTTT. Using reference TRBV5-4 and TRBJ1-1 for the parts outside the CDR3, the full variable domain is ETGVTQSPTHLIKTRGQQVTLRCSSQSGHNTVSWYQQALGQGPQFIFQYYREEENGRGNFPPRFSGLQFPNYSSELNVNALELDDSALYLCASSPHAGTGARGAFFGQGTRLTVV.

The chain is built from TRBV30 and TRBJ1-5, with TRBD1 identical over 9 bases. V shed 0 bases, J shed 7 bases, and the junction held 4 bases outside the gene matches. The germline V gene encodes CDR1 GTSNPN and CDR2 SVGIG (reference sequence). The CDR3 is 14 residues long. The CDR3 region is CAWSVRTGVQPQHF. The CDR3 coding sequence is TGTGCCTGGAGTGTACGGACAGGGGTCCAGCCCCAGCATTTT. The complete variable domain, with remaining parts taken from reference TRBV30 and TRBJ1-5, reads SQTIHQWPATLVQPVGSPLSLECTVEGTSNPNLYWYRQAAGRGLQLLFYSVGIGQISSEVPQNLSASRPQDRQFILSSKKLLLSDSGFYLCAWSVRTGVQPQHFGDGTRLSIL.

A word on this clone: Different DNA sequences within this sample yield the same CDR3. The CDR3 coding sequence is TGTGCCAGTAGTATAAGACAGGGGAACACTGAAGCTTTCTTT. The encoded protein is CASSIRQGNTEAFF. The rearrangement links TRBV19 to TRBJ1-1; 7 positions agree with TRBD1. Germline lookup yields CDR1 LNHDA and CDR2 SQIVND (reference sequence). The trim removed 2 bases at V and 1 base at J, leaving 1 base unmatched. The CDR3 totals 14 residues.

This clone was seen a single time. The chain is built from TRBV10-3 and TRBJ2-7, with D possibly matching TRBD2 (6 bases). This CDR3 spans 13 amino acids. V was clipped by 2 bases and J by 3 bases, with 8 bases between them. Germline CDR1 reads ENHRY; CDR2 reads SYGVKD. CDR3 protein: CAISEGRDYEQYF. CDR3 nucleotide sequence: TGTGCCATCAGTGAGGGGCGGGACTACGAGCAGTACTTC.

V gene TRBV4-1 combines with J gene TRBJ2-2, with D perhaps TRBD1 (6 bases). Germline-derived CDR1 and CDR2 are MGHRA and YSYEKL. The CDR3 is made up of 12 amino acids. The germline V and J ends were trimmed by 4 bases and 6 bases, with 6 bases remaining between them. The CDR3 is CASSPGAGELFF. CDR3 DNA: TGCGCCAGCAGCCCAGGGGCCGGGGAGCTGTTTTTT.

V and J are TRBV3-1 (or the pseudogene TRBV3-2) and TRBJ2-1; tentative D call: TRBD2 (5 bases). This CDR3 is 14 amino acids long. Germline CDR1 reads LGHDT; CDR2 reads YNNKEL (reference sequence). V gave up 0 bases and J gave up 6 bases, with 9 bases separating them. The CDR3 nucleotides read TGTGCCAGCAGCCAAGATGGAGGCCTCAATGAGCAGTTCTTC. It is translated as CASSQDGGLNEQFF.

The chain has TRBV15 and TRBJ2-3; 8 bases agree with TRBD2. CDR3 length equals 16 residues. Germline values: CDR1 LNHNV, CDR2 YYDKDF (reference sequence). Unmatched junction bases numbered 4, after V lost 1 base and J lost 1 base. This CDR3 is CATSRVVGRGTDTQYF. CDR3 nucleotide sequence: TGTGCCACCAGCAGAGTCGTCGGGAGGGGCACAGATACGCAGTATTTT.

The V call is TRBV11-2, the J call TRBJ1-4, with 8 bases aligning to TRBD1. The CDR3 is 16 residues long. V shed 1 base and J 7 bases; nucleotides not matched to a gene: 8. Germline V CDR1 and CDR2: SGHAT, FQNNGV. The CDR3 here is CASSLVGRTGFEKLFF. As DNA, the CDR3 is TGTGCCAGCAGCTTAGTAGGGCGGACAGGGTTTGAAAAACTGTTTTTT.

The CDR3 DNA reads as TGTGCCAGCAGCGTAGTAACGAGTACTGAAGCTTTCTTT. It is translated as CASSVVTSTEAFF. The chain combines TRBV9 with TRBJ1-1, with D unclear. V shed 0 bases and J shed 5 bases, with 8 bases lying between them. CDR1 and CDR2 from the germline V gene are SGDLS and YYNGEE. CDR3 length: 13 residues.

The chain employs TRBV7-9 and TRBJ1-2; D ambiguous. Germline CDR1 is SEHNR and CDR2 is FQNEAQ (reference sequence). V lost 1 base, J lost 4 bases, and 10 bases lay in between. This CDR3 is 14 amino acids long. The DNA for the CDR3 is TGTGCCAGCAGCTTAGGTGTGGGCACCTATGGCTACACCTTC. This translates into CASSLGVGTYGYTF.

The chain uses TRBV4-2 and TRBJ2-5; no clear D. CDR3 size: 14 residues. Germline V lookup: CDR1 LGHNA, CDR2 YNFKEQ. The ends were cut back, 1 base at V and 0 bases at J, with 6 bases in the middle. The CDR3 region is CASSQVHYQETQYF. Written as DNA, the CDR3 is TGTGCCAGCAGCCAAGTGCACTACCAAGAGACCCAGTACTTC.

V gene TRBV3-1 (or the pseudogene TRBV3-2) combines with J gene TRBJ1-2; tentative D call: TRBD1 (5 bases). Trimming removed 4 bases at V and 7 bases at J, with 28 bases between. The CDR3 is 18 amino acids. CDR1 is LGHDT, CDR2 YNNKEL, per germline (reference sequence). This CDR3 is CASSRTMAGSPSRRGYTF. The CDR3 nucleotides are TGTGCCAGCAGCCGCACCATGGCAGGGTCCCCTTCCCGTCGTGGCTACACCTTC.

V is TRBV3-1 (or the pseudogene TRBV3-2) and J is TRBJ2-1; TRBD1 matches at 10 bases. V dropped 1 base and J dropped 14; count of bases not matched to a gene: 8. The CDR3 runs 14 residues. From germline, CDR1 is LGHDT and CDR2 YNNKEL (reference sequence). CDR3 DNA: TGTGCCAGCAGCCAAGTGGGGGGGACAGGGGAGAAGTTCTTC. It codes for CASSQVGGTGEKFF.

CDR3 sequence reads: CASSHPGIKLIVSNQPQHF. The CDR3 bases are TGTGCCAGCTCGCACCCAGGCATCAAGCTAATAGTTAGCAATCAGCCCCAGCATTTT. The rearrangement uses TRBV18 and TRBJ1-5; D remains ambiguous. Per germline, CDR1 KGHSH and CDR2 LQKENI. Trimming took 6 bases from V and 0 from J, leaving 24 bases between them. This CDR3 spans 19 amino acids.

The V gene is TRBV21-1, the J gene TRBJ2-3; the tabulated D call, TRBD2, remains unverified against the DNA. TRBV21-1 is flagged as a pseudogene. The length of the CDR3 is 17 residues. The DNA of the CDR3 is TGTGCCAGCAGCAAAGCTCTCACGCGGGCAAACACAGATACGCAGTATTTT. Protein sequence: CASSKALTRANTDTQYF.